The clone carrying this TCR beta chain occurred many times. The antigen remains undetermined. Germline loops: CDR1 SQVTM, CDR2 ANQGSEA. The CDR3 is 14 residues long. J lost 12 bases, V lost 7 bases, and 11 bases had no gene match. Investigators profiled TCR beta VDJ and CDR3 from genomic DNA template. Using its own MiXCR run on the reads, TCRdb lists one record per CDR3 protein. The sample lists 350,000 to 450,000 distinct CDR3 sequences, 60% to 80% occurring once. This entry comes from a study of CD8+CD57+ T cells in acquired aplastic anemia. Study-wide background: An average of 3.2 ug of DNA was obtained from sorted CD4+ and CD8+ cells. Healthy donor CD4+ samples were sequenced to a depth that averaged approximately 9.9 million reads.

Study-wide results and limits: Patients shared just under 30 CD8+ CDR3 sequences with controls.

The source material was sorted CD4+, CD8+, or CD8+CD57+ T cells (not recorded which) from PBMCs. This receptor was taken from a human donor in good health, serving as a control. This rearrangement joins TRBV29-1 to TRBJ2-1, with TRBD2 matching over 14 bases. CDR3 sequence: CSGATSGGAAAQFF. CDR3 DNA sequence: TGCAGCGGCGCGACTAGCGGGGGGGCCGCGGCGCAGTTCTTC.